These T cell receptor beta chains were read from a single sample in a study of monozygotic twins with inflammatory bowel disease. TCRdb processed the 5' RACE reads again and assigns one entry to each CDR3 protein, with no DNA. The table for this sample gives a few hundred thousand distinct CDR3 sequences. The sample was blood. The receptor set was obtained from a human donor with ulcerative colitis or Crohn's disease, or a healthy co-twin of an affected twin (not recorded which). The CDR3 runs from the conserved cysteine through the conserved F or W.

J: TRBJ1-2
V: TRBV5-1
CDR3: CASSLGLTPYGYTF

J: TRBJ2-1
V: TRBV9
CDR3: CASSVEAGGPKQFF

J: TRBJ2-1
V: TRBV28
CDR3: CASSLGWGLGGEQFF

J: TRBJ1-1
V: TRBV20-1
CDR3: CSARPRTGLVNTEAFF

J: TRBJ1-2
V: TRBV12-3/TRBV12-4
CDR3: CASSPQIYGYTF

J: TRBJ2-1
V: TRBV7-8
CDR3: CASSTRTSGGLYNEQFF

J: TRBJ1-2
V: TRBV5-1
CDR3: CASSLVSSNYGYTF

J: TRBJ1-1
V: TRBV6-6
CDR3: CASSYQGINTEAFF

J: TRBJ2-2
V: TRBV7-9
CDR3: CASHGQRNTGELFF

J: TRBJ2-1
V: TRBV12-3/TRBV12-4
CDR3: CASSPLVGLAVWKEQFF

J: TRBJ2-2
V: TRBV6-2/TRBV6-3
CDR3: CASSNPVASSGELFF

J: TRBJ2-2
V: TRBV4-3
CDR3: CASSQDQIVGGGELFF

J: TRBJ2-7
V: TRBV5-1
CDR3: CASSRREGPSYEQYF

J: TRBJ1-5
V: TRBV9
CDR3: CASSVSGLVGQPQHF

J: TRBJ2-3
V: TRBV10-3
CDR3: CAIMATAPATQYF

J: TRBJ2-3
V: TRBV9
CDR3: CASSKQQSTDTQYF

J: TRBJ1-2
V: TRBV19
CDR3: CASSVTNYGYTF

J: TRBJ2-7
V: TRBV6-2/TRBV6-3
CDR3: CASSHPGGWYEQYF

J: TRBJ2-7
V: TRBV12-3/TRBV12-4
CDR3: CASRIGYEQYF

J: TRBJ2-7
V: TRBV2
CDR3: CASSYTIEQYF

J: TRBJ2-7
V: TRBV5-1
CDR3: CASSLQTGTGISEQYF

J: TRBJ2-1
V: TRBV3-1
CDR3: CASSGPGYTGEQFF

J: TRBJ2-1
V: TRBV28
CDR3: CASNYRDIGYNEQFF

J: TRBJ1-2
V: TRBV20-1
CDR3: CSARGALLYGYTF

J: TRBJ2-3
V: TRBV5-5
CDR3: CASSPNTGEVRTDTQYF

J: TRBJ1-5
V: TRBV12-3/TRBV12-4
CDR3: CASSPRQGPWSNQPQHF

J: TRBJ2-1
V: TRBV7-2
CDR3: CASSPQGVSYNEQFF

J: TRBJ1-6
V: TRBV20-1
CDR3: CSARTLASSSSYNSPLHF

J: TRBJ2-2
V: TRBV5-8
CDR3: CASSLLGFTGELFF

J: TRBJ1-1
V: TRBV13
CDR3: CASSLRQGWTEAFF

J: TRBJ2-1
V: TRBV29-1
CDR3: CSVVASVSNEQFF

J: TRBJ1-6
V: TRBV4-3
CDR3: CASSLGGQADSPLHF

J: TRBJ1-6
V: TRBV7-3
CDR3: CASSFGTANSPLHF

J: TRBJ1-2
V: TRBV6-6
CDR3: CASRGTNYGYTF

J: TRBJ1-1
V: TRBV18
CDR3: CASSLDWGPRVSYTEAFF

J: TRBJ2-3
V: TRBV5-4
CDR3: CASSFGLGMDTQYF

J: TRBJ2-7
V: TRBV24-1
CDR3: CATSLNDWEQYF

J: TRBJ2-7
V: TRBV10-3
CDR3: CAISGTGATQYF

J: TRBJ2-1
V: TRBV3-1
CDR3: CASTVQGAHNEQFF

J: TRBJ2-1
V: TRBV12-3/TRBV12-4
CDR3: CASLEGGPYNEQFF

J: TRBJ2-7
V: TRBV20-1
CDR3: CSARDRVLTGEQYF

J: TRBJ2-2
V: TRBV5-1
CDR3: CASSSVLGGTVNTGELFF

J: TRBJ2-3
V: TRBV25-1
CDR3: CASRYDARANTDTQYF

J: TRBJ1-5
V: TRBV19
CDR3: CASSMPGQSNQPQHF

J: TRBJ2-2
V: TRBV6-5
CDR3: CASSYKGGVELFF

J: TRBJ2-7
V: TRBV7-2
CDR3: CASSGWDRGDSYEQYF

J: TRBJ2-7
V: TRBV7-9
CDR3: CASSEGLYEQYF

J: TRBJ2-1
V: TRBV7-7
CDR3: CASSLGVAAAGGQNEQFF

J: TRBJ2-1
V: TRBV4-3
CDR3: CASSQDGTSGGAVYNEQFF

J: TRBJ1-6
V: TRBV11-2
CDR3: CASSPNGDGYNSPLHF

J: TRBJ2-7
V: TRBV5-1
CDR3: CASSPTGGFGNEQYF

J: TRBJ2-7
V: TRBV7-2
CDR3: CASSLKPGQGYYEQYF

J: TRBJ2-1
V: TRBV20-1
CDR3: CSARVGGAGAYNEQFF

J: TRBJ2-3
V: TRBV6-2/TRBV6-3
CDR3: CASSRTLPTDTQYF

J: TRBJ1-1
V: TRBV30
CDR3: CAWSRRTANTEAFF

J: TRBJ2-5
V: TRBV29-1
CDR3: CSVEDRQGRETQYF

J: TRBJ2-6
V: TRBV29-1
CDR3: CSVERDFGANVLTF

J: TRBJ2-7
V: TRBV7-6
CDR3: CASSPYFPHEQYF

J: TRBJ2-5
V: TRBV4-3
CDR3: CASSQANSAPQYF

J: TRBJ2-2
V: TRBV12-5
CDR3: CASGSDRRWIAGELFF